Listed here are 31 T cell receptor beta chains from one sample, sequenced in a study of T cells in Graves' hyperthyroidism and ophthalmopathy. Amplified TCR beta CDR3 regions came from RNA transcripts. A set of HTBI primers served as the primers for a first-round RT-PCR of the TCR CDR3. TCRdb re-analysed the multiplex PCR reads in MiXCR, keeping a single row per CDR3 protein. The data show about 180,000 distinct CDR3 sequences, 15% to 20% seen once. The specimen was blood. These receptors came from a woman aged 50 to 65 with Graves' hyperthyroidism.

This clonotype appeared many times. The chain links TRBV19 to TRBJ1-4, with D hard to call. Trimming took 6 bases from V and 8 from J, leaving 13 bases between them. The germline CDR1 and CDR2 sequences are LNHDA and SQIVND (reference sequence). The CDR3 spans 13 residues. CDR3 DNA: TGTGCCAGTAGACTTCCGATGGAGGAAAAACTGTTTTTT. Translation: CASRLPMEEKLFF.

The chain has TRBV19 and TRBJ1-2, with 8 positions matching TRBD1. With V trimmed by 1 base and J by 7 bases, 11 bases remained unmatched. This CDR3 comprises 16 residues. Germline values: CDR1 LNHDA, CDR2 SQIVND (reference sequence). DNA of the CDR3: TGTGCCAGTAGTATAGCCCCCGGACAGGGCAATACTGGCTACACCTTC. Protein sequence: CASSIAPGQGNTGYTF.

This rearrangement joins TRBV3-1 to TRBJ1-5; D is undetermined. V lost 4 bases to trimming and J lost 0 bases, with 10 bases between them. CDR1 is LGHDT, CDR2 YNNKEL, per germline (reference sequence). The CDR3 sequence is 15 residues long. The CDR3 sequence: CASSLSGNSNQPQHF. The DNA for the CDR3 is TGTGCCAGCAGCCTAAGCGGGAATAGCAATCAGCCCCAGCATTTT.

This clonotype came up many times. V and J are TRBV28 and TRBJ2-3; 7 positions match TRBD2. With 8 bases clipped from V and 3 bases from J, the junction kept 8 bases outside the gene matches. The CDR3 runs to 14 residues. Per the germline V gene, CDR1 is MDHEN and CDR2 is SYDVKM. CDR3 in amino acids: CASVKGGGTDTQYF. CDR3 in DNA: TGTGCCAGCGTTAAAGGCGGGGGAACAGATACGCAGTATTTT.

This clonotype was counted at least ten times. The gene calls are TRBV5-1 and TRBJ2-1; D may be TRBD1 (5 bases). The CDR3 has 14 residues. Germline CDR1 and CDR2: SGHRS and YFSETQ. Deletions cut 4 bases from V and 1 base from J, with 9 bases between. The CDR3 region is CASSGAGSYNEQFF. The CDR3 bases are TGCGCCAGCAGCGGGGCAGGGTCCTACAATGAGCAGTTCTTC.

This clonotype was seen many times. The CDR3 region is CSVSAGNSNQPQHF. The CDR3, as DNA: TGCAGCGTTTCCGCCGGGAATAGCAATCAGCCCCAGCATTTT. The chain combines TRBV29-1 with TRBJ1-5; D gene unclear. Germline assignment: CDR1 SQVTM and CDR2 ANQGSEA. The V and J ends lost 5 bases and 0 bases respectively, with 11 bases between them. The CDR3 sequence is 14 residues long.

This clonotype has ten or more counts. J is TRBJ2-1 and V is TRBV13; D not resolved. Germline V lookup: CDR1 PRHDT, CDR2 FYEKMQ (reference sequence). The CDR3 is 13 amino acids. The ends were cut back, 3 bases at V and 6 bases at J, with 9 bases in the middle. CDR3 amino acids: CASSLVAPNEQFF. CDR3 nucleotides: TGTGCCAGCAGCTTGGTAGCCCCCAATGAGCAGTTCTTC.

This clonotype occurred many times. This sequence joins TRBV29-1 and TRBJ2-3; D is ambiguous. The CDR3 runs to 13 residues. V was clipped by 2 bases and J by 2 bases, with 8 bases between them. Germline CDR1 is SQVTM and CDR2 is ANQGSEA. CDR3 bases: TGCAGCGTTGAAACCTTGGACACAGATACGCAGTATTTT. This gives the protein CSVETLDTDTQYF.

This clonotype was detected many times. The chain combines TRBV5-6 with TRBJ2-7; possibly TRBD1 for D (6 bases). Trimming removed 1 base from V and 5 bases from J, with 19 bases in between. The CDR3 totals 16 residues. Germline V lookup: CDR1 SGHDT, CDR2 YYEEEE. CDR3 residues: CASSLSKGVSVDEQYF. The DNA of the CDR3 is TGTGCCAGCAGCTTGAGTAAGGGGGTTTCGGTCGACGAGCAGTACTTC.

This clonotype was seen repeatedly, ten times or more. The rearrangement uses TRBV20-1 and TRBJ1-1, with a possible D match to TRBD1 (5 bases). The V gene lost 5 bases and the J gene lost 7 bases, with 11 bases spanning the gap. Germline-derived CDR1 and CDR2 are DFQATT and SNEGSKA (reference sequence). CDR3 length: 11 amino acids. In DNA, the CDR3 is TGCAGTGCTGCAGGGATCAATGAAGCTTTCTTT. Its protein product is CSAAGINEAFF.

This clonotype was seen at least ten times. The rearrangement uses TRBV6-1 and TRBJ2-1; 16 nucleotides line up with TRBD2. With V trimmed by 6 bases and J by 0 bases, 8 bases remained unmatched. The length of the CDR3 is 19 residues. The germline CDR1 and CDR2 sequences are MNHNS and SASEGT. The CDR3 bases are TGTGCCAGCAGGCCGGGACTAGCGGGGGGGAGCCTCTCCTACAATGAGCAGTTCTTC. This translates into CASRPGLAGGSLSYNEQFF.

This clonotype was seen ten or more times. The chain is built from TRBV7-9 and TRBJ1-2; 8 bases fit TRBD1. The trim removed 5 bases at V and 8 bases at J, leaving 7 bases unmatched. The CDR3 totals 13 residues. CDR1 is SEHNR and CDR2 is FQNEAQ in the germline V gene (reference sequence). The CDR3 DNA is TGTGCCAGCAGCCCGAGAGACAGGGGCGGCTACACCTTC. Its protein product is CASSPRDRGGYTF.

This clonotype has just a few counts. The chain uses TRBV7-9 and TRBJ1-2; D remains unclear. Germline V CDR1 and CDR2: SEHNR, FQNEAQ (reference sequence). This CDR3 contains 14 residues. Trimming took 5 bases from V and 4 from J, leaving 14 bases between them. CDR3 in amino acids: CASSSGSPIYGYTF. The CDR3 region has the DNA TGTGCCAGCAGCAGCGGGTCTCCAATCTATGGCTACACCTTC.

This clonotype was seen ten or more times. The chain is built from TRBV7-3 and TRBJ2-2; D possibly corresponds to TRBD1 (6 bases). V lost 8 bases and J 1 base, leaving 14 bases between the germline ends. The V gene's germline CDR1 is SGHTA and CDR2 FQGTGA. This CDR3 is built from 15 residues. The CDR3 nucleotides read TGTGCCAGCCGGGACACCCACCTGAACACCGGGGAGCTGTTTTTT. It specifies CASRDTHLNTGELFF. The variable domain in full, with the rest retrieved from reference TRBV7-3 and TRBJ2-2, is GAGVSQTPSNKVTEKGKYVELRCDPISGHTALYWYRQSLGQGPEFLIYFQGTGAADDSGLPNDRFFAVRPEGSVSTLKIQRTERGDSAVYLCASRDTHLNTGELFFGEGSRLTVL.

V and J are TRBV4-1 and TRBJ2-4; TRBD2 is a possible D gene (5 bases). Germline V gene lookup returns CDR1 MGHRA and CDR2 YSYEKL. V was pared by 0 bases and J by 7 bases, with 10 bases between. This CDR3 has 14 residues. The CDR3 sequence is CASSQEGGENIQYF. DNA for the CDR3: TGCGCCAGCAGCCAAGAAGGAGGCGAGAACATTCAGTACTTC.

In this sample, this clonotype turned up many times. The junction departs from the called germline gene at one end, perhaps through a read error. J is TRBJ2-5 and V is TRBV7-7, with D uncertain. Germline V gene sequence: CDR1 SSHAT, CDR2 FNYEAQ (reference sequence). The CDR3 spans 15 residues. The CDR3 sequence: CASSPWTVSQETQYF. CDR3 DNA: TGTGCTAGCAGCCCCTGGACCGTTTCCCAAGAGACCCAGTACTTC.

This clonotype was counted at least ten times. The V and J genes are TRBV20-1 and TRBJ2-3, with unresolved D. Germline V gives CDR1 DFQATT, CDR2 SNEGSKA (reference sequence). Trimming left V 6 bases short and J 2 bases short, with 21 bases between. This CDR3 spans 16 amino acids. CDR3 protein: CSALKEWSPNTDTQYF. The CDR3 DNA reads as TGCAGTGCACTAAAAGAATGGTCTCCAAACACAGATACGCAGTATTTT.

This clonotype was seen at least ten times. The chain combines TRBV7-2 with TRBJ1-6; D is uncertain. Trimming shortened V by 6 bases and J by 5 bases, and 8 bases separated the two germline ends. The CDR3 runs 13 residues. Germline CDR1 and CDR2: SGHTA and FQGNSA. CDR3 nucleotides: TGTGCCAGCAGGCATTTCGATAATTCACCCCTCCACTTT. Protein sequence: CASRHFDNSPLHF.

In its sample, this clonotype was seen many times. The rearrangement links TRBV28 to TRBJ2-7; TRBD1 agrees at 7 bases. CDR3 length equals 14 residues. The J segment lost 4 bases and the V segment lost 5 bases, leaving 8 bases of the junction unmatched. Germline V gene sequence: CDR1 MDHEN, CDR2 SYDVKM. CDR3 residues: CASSTGQRIYEQYF. For the CDR3, the DNA is TGTGCCAGCAGTACGGGACAGAGAATTTACGAGCAGTACTTC.

This clonotype showed up many times. The chain combines TRBV19 with TRBJ1-2, with 12 bases aligning to TRBD1. J gave up 0 bases and V 6 bases, and 5 bases lay outside the gene matches. The V gene's germline CDR1 is LNHDA and CDR2 SQIVND (reference sequence). The CDR3 spans 16 residues. CDR3 bases: TGTGCCAGTAGAGGGACAGGGGGCGCGACTAACTATGGCTACACCTTC. Its protein is CASRGTGGATNYGYTF.

As regards this clonotype: This may arise from a read error, as a much more abundant clone is one base away. The chain links TRBV5-1 to TRBJ2-5; 9 bases map to TRBD1. Per germline, CDR1 SGHRS and CDR2 YFSETQ. The CDR3 runs to 16 residues. The CDR3 region has the DNA TGCACCAGCAGCTTGGCTAGGACAGGGGTGTTGGAGACCCAGTACTTC. Amino acids: CTSSLARTGVLETQYF. Full variable domain (missing parts from reference TRBV5-1 and TRBJ2-5): KAGVTQTPRYLIKTRGQQVTLSCSPISGHRSVSWYQQTPGQGLQFLFEYFSETQRNKGNFPGRFSGRQFSNSRSEMNVSTLELGDSALYLCTSSLARTGVLETQYFGPGTRLLVL.

This clonotype appeared many times. The V call is TRBV7-2, the J call TRBJ2-3; D is possibly TRBD2 (6 bases). Trimming removed 5 bases at V and 0 bases at J, with 12 bases between. The CDR3 spans 15 residues. CDR1 is SGHTA, CDR2 FQGNSA, per germline. The CDR3, as DNA: TGTGCCAGCAGCCCCAGACTAGTTAGCACAGATACGCAGTATTTT. Translated, it gives CASSPRLVSTDTQYF.

This clonotype was detected a few times. This rearrangement joins TRBV4-1 to TRBJ2-1; a possible D gene is TRBD1 (6 bases). Trimming stripped 1 base from V and 4 bases from J, with 14 bases between. Germline V lookup: CDR1 MGHRA, CDR2 YSYEKL. The CDR3 runs to 16 residues. CDR3 in DNA: TGCGCCAGCAGCCAAGGAGGACAGTTTATTTACAATGAGCAGTTCTTC. Translated, it gives CASSQGGQFIYNEQFF.

This clonotype was detected ten times or more. This sequence joins TRBV27 and TRBJ2-2, with D uncertain. Trimming cost V 2 bases and J 4 bases, with 11 bases left between them. This CDR3 contains 15 residues. Germline V gives CDR1 MNHEY, CDR2 SMNVEV (reference sequence). CDR3 sequence reads: CASSLGLVPTGELFF. The CDR3 coding sequence is TGTGCCAGCAGTTTAGGGCTAGTCCCCACCGGGGAGCTGTTTTTT.

J is TRBJ2-3 and V is TRBV7-9, with 10 bases that match TRBD2. The CDR3 is 16 residues long. J was trimmed by 3 bases and V by 3 bases; bases with no gene match: 6. CDR1 SEHNR and CDR2 FQNEAQ come from the germline V gene (reference sequence). CDR3 protein: CASSFPTSGVTDTQYF. CDR3 bases: TGTGCCAGCAGCTTCCCAACTAGCGGGGTAACAGATACGCAGTATTTT.

The sample holds many counts of this clonotype. The chain links TRBV6-1 to TRBJ2-2; D is ambiguous. The V gene lost 6 bases and the J gene lost 0 bases, with 11 bases spanning the gap. This CDR3 is built from 15 residues. CDR1 is MNHNS and CDR2 is SASEGT in the germline V gene. CDR3 sequence: CASSAYGSNTGELFF. The CDR3 coding sequence is TGTGCCAGCAGCGCCTACGGGTCGAACACCGGGGAGCTGTTTTTT.

The J gene is TRBJ1-2, the V gene TRBV12-3 or TRBV12-4; 8 bases match TRBD1. The CDR3 consists of 15 residues. The ends lost 4 bases at V and 4 bases at J; junction bases unmatched: 8. The CDR3 nucleotides read TGTGCCAGCAGTTCCGGACAGGGATGGGGCTATGGCTACACCTTC. The encoded protein is CASSSGQGWGYGYTF.

This clonotype has only a few counts. The chain combines TRBV14 with TRBJ2-1, with 8 bases lining up with TRBD2. V dropped 0 bases and J dropped 15; count of bases not matched to a gene: 10. Germline V gives CDR1 SGHDN, CDR2 FVKESK. The CDR3 totals 14 residues. Written as DNA, the CDR3 is TGTGCCAGCAGCCAAGATTACACTAGCGGAGTCATGTTCTTC. Protein product: CASSQDYTSGVMFF.

This clonotype was found many times. One end of the junction is discordant with germline, which a read error may explain. The chain is built from TRBV7-9 and TRBJ2-3; unclear D gene. CDR1 and CDR2 from the germline V gene are SEHNR and FQNEAQ (reference sequence). The CDR3 has 12 residues. CDR3 DNA sequence: TGTGCCAGCAGCTTAAATTCAGAGACGCAGTATTTT. Amino acid sequence: CASSLNSETQYF.

In its sample, this clonotype was seen a few times. This rearrangement joins TRBV5-4 to TRBJ2-1; D remains unclear. Deletions cut 4 bases from V and 4 bases from J, with 18 bases between. Per the germline V gene, CDR1 is SGHNT and CDR2 is YYREEE (reference sequence). There are 16 residues in the CDR3. The CDR3 protein is CASSVKAPVTYNEQFF. The CDR3 DNA is TGTGCCAGCAGCGTCAAGGCGCCGGTGACATACAATGAGCAGTTCTTC.

This clonotype was seen many times. The chain recombines TRBV7-8 with TRBJ1-6; D uncertain. The V and J ends lost 1 base and 1 base respectively, with 11 bases between them. The V gene's germline CDR1 is SGHVS and CDR2 FQNEAQ. The CDR3 runs 17 residues. The CDR3 nucleotides read TGTGCCAGCAGCTTAGTGGTCCGGGGTTCCTATAATTCACCCCTCCACTTT. It codes for CASSLVVRGSYNSPLHF.